This TCR beta chain was sequenced for a study of OX40 agonist ivuxolimab in advanced cancers. Study in general: Eligibility rules accepted prior anti-PD-1, anti-PD-L1 or anti-CTLA-4 therapy, and around 44% had some.

Study-wide findings and caveats: Average numbers of expanded clones were greater in CD8+ T cells than in CD4+. CD4+ and CD8+ T cells in blood underwent clonal expansion by week 6 at 0.1 to 3.0 mg/kg.

As regards this clone: Its antigen is unidentified.

V shed 3 bases and J shed 8 bases, with 16 bases lying between them. Germline values: CDR1 MGHRA, CDR2 YSYEKL. The CDR3 extends over 14 amino acids. Clones were sequenced by immunoSEQ multiplex PCR, and TCRdb holds only the in-frame ones, with some missing. The sample has more than 9,500 clones; less than 90% are singletons. At cycle 4 day 1, cycle 7 day 1, and baseline, blood was sampled. The rearrangement joins TRBV4-1 to TRBJ1-1; D gene ambiguous. The sequence derives from an adult with an advanced solid tumor such as melanoma, head and neck, liver or kidney cancer. The specimen was CD4+ or CD8+ T cells sorted from blood, collected in a trial of the OX40 agonist ivuxolimab. The CDR3 DNA reads as TGCGCCAGCAGCCAGGCGGACGGGGAGCAGGAAGCTTTCTTT. Protein product: CASSQADGEQEAFF.